These 24 T cell receptor beta chains originate from one sample sequenced in a study of chemoradiotherapy in HPV16-positive cancers. Here immunoSEQ multiplex PCR was the method, and the copy in TCRdb shows in-frame clones only, minus some. In the table there are 40,000 to 60,000 clones, around nine tenths of which are singletons. Source: blood, taken from a patient who underwent chemoradiotherapy. The receptors shown here come from a human donor with HPV-associated anogenital cancer.

The gene calls are TRBV19 and TRBJ2-7, with 9 bases lining up with TRBD1. Germline CDR1 is LNHDA and CDR2 is SQIVND (reference sequence). This CDR3 has 13 residues. After removal of 4 bases from V and 3 bases from J, the junction contained 1 base not matched to a gene. The CDR3, as DNA: TGTGCCAGTAGTAGACAGGGGGACTACGAGCAGTACTTC. Translating gives CASSRQGDYEQYF.

V is TRBV6-5 and J is TRBJ1-1; D is undetermined. Germline V gene sequence: CDR1 MNHEY, CDR2 SVGAGI. Trimming pared 7 bases from V and 4 bases from J, leaving 10 bases between. This CDR3 is 12 amino acids long. The CDR3 DNA reads TGTGCCAGCACCGAGGGCGGCACTGAAGCTTTCTTT. Translation gives CASTEGGTEAFF.

The gene calls are TRBV4-1 and TRBJ2-5; 8 positions match TRBD1. J lost 5 bases, V lost 0 bases, and 11 bases had no gene match. This CDR3 spans 17 amino acids. CDR1 is MGHRA and CDR2 is YSYEKL in the germline V gene. The CDR3 loop reads CASSQDQGAWGRETQYF. The CDR3 coding sequence is TGCGCCAGCAGCCAAGATCAGGGGGCGTGGGGACGGGAGACCCAGTACTTC.

This clone appeared a single time. This chain connects TRBV9 to TRBJ2-1; D might be TRBD2 (6 bases). The CDR3 extends over 15 amino acids. Germline CDR1 and CDR2: SGDLS and YYNGEE. V was clipped by 3 bases and J by 3 bases, with 13 bases between them. The CDR3: CASSADGGLYNEQFF. The CDR3 region has the DNA TGTGCCAGCAGCGCCGATGGGGGACTCTACAATGAGCAGTTCTTC.

The chain recombines TRBV4-3 with TRBJ2-1, with TRBD1 matching 7 bases. V was clipped by 0 bases and J by 5 bases; unmatched bases: 13. Germline CDR1 is LGHNA and CDR2 is YSLEER. The CDR3 is 18 residues long. The CDR3: CASSQEEDRERLDNEQFF. CDR3 nucleotides: TGCGCCAGCAGCCAAGAGGAAGACAGGGAAAGACTGGACAATGAGCAGTTCTTC.

V usage is TRBV7-2 and J usage is TRBJ2-4; D uncertain. The CDR3 sequence is 15 residues long. Trimming took 5 bases from V and 0 from J, leaving 11 bases between them. The V gene's germline CDR1 is SGHTA and CDR2 FQGNSA. The CDR3 region has the DNA TGTGCCAGCAGCCCCCTCGGCATAGCCAAAAACATTCAGTACTTC. Translated, it gives CASSPLGIAKNIQYF.

The chain recombines TRBV6-6 with TRBJ2-7; tentative D call: TRBD1 (6 bases). The V and J ends lost 4 bases and 4 bases respectively, with 14 bases between them. This CDR3 comprises 14 residues. Germline CDR1 and CDR2: MNHNY and SVGAGI (reference sequence). CDR3 region: CASSSTGGGYEQYF. As DNA, the CDR3 is TGTGCCAGCAGTTCGACAGGAGGCGGGTACGAGCAGTACTTC.

This sequence joins TRBV25-1 and TRBJ2-7, with D uncertain. Per germline, CDR1 MGHDK and CDR2 SYGVNS. CDR3 length: 11 amino acids. V lost 6 bases and J 3 bases, leaving 6 bases between the germline ends. The CDR3, as DNA: TGTGCCAGCAGCACCATCTACGAGCAGTACTTC. This sequence encodes CASSTIYEQYF.

V is TRBV7-2 and J is TRBJ1-4; tentatively, D is TRBD1 (5 bases). The CDR3 has 15 amino acids. Germline lookup yields CDR1 SGHTA and CDR2 FQGNSA. V lost 1 base and J 6 bases, leaving 12 bases between the germline ends. This chain's CDR3 is CASSLGGVRDEKLFF. The CDR3 bases are TGTGCCAGCAGCTTAGGGGGGGTCCGGGATGAAAAACTGTTTTTT.

The chain uses TRBV5-5 and TRBJ2-4, with 11 bases matching TRBD1. This CDR3 contains 15 residues. Trimming took 4 bases from V and 6 from J; bases not matched to a gene: 6. The germline gives CDR1 SGHKS, CDR2 YYEKEE (reference sequence). The DNA of the CDR3 is TGTGCCAGCAGCGACCAGGGACAGGGGGGAAACATTCAGTACTTC. Residues: CASSDQGQGGNIQYF.

V is TRBV4-1 and J is TRBJ1-2, with D possibly matching TRBD1 (6 bases). The V gene's germline CDR1 is MGHRA and CDR2 YSYEKL. The ends were cut back, 4 bases at V and 0 bases at J, with 15 bases in the middle. CDR3 length: 16 amino acids. CDR3 amino acids: CASSRQDRTANYGYTF. The CDR3 DNA is TGCGCCAGCAGCCGCCAAGACAGGACAGCTAACTATGGCTACACCTTC.

The gene calls are TRBV30 and TRBJ2-3, with 7 bases that match TRBD1. The CDR3 totals 14 residues. J was trimmed by 2 bases and V by 3 bases; bases with no gene match: 5. The germline V gene encodes CDR1 GTSNPN and CDR2 SVGIG (reference sequence). The chain's CDR3 is CAWSRDRVTDTQYF. Written as DNA, the CDR3 is TGTGCCTGGAGCCGGGACAGAGTCACAGATACGCAGTATTTT.

The chain employs TRBV6-6 and TRBJ2-7; 9 bases are a match to TRBD1. The V and J ends lost 2 bases and 2 bases, in that order; junction bases with no gene match: 4. The CDR3 is 15 amino acids. CDR1 and CDR2 from the germline V gene are MNHNY and SVGAGI (reference sequence). This CDR3 reads CASSYGGQGTYEQYF. The CDR3 region has the DNA TGTGCCAGCAGTTACGGGGGACAGGGTACCTACGAGCAGTACTTC.

This chain joins TRBV5-6 and TRBJ2-2; D not resolved. Between the trimmed V and J ends, which lost 3 bases and 6 bases, there was a span of 6 bases. The CDR3 spans 12 residues. The germline gives CDR1 SGHDT, CDR2 YYEEEE. The CDR3 DNA is TGTGCCAGCAGCTCCCCTCCCGGGGAGCTGTTTTTT. It is translated as CASSSPPGELFF.

The chain recombines TRBV11-2 with TRBJ1-2; 8 bases are a match to TRBD1. Germline V gene lookup returns CDR1 SGHAT and CDR2 FQNNGV. The CDR3 runs to 18 residues. With 1 base clipped from V and 4 bases from J, the junction kept 14 bases outside the gene matches. CDR3 sequence reads: CASSLGPGTGRYSYGYTF. In DNA, the CDR3 is TGTGCCAGCAGCTTAGGCCCCGGGACAGGACGTTATTCCTATGGCTACACCTTC.

The chain combines TRBV6-1 with TRBJ1-2; D perhaps matches TRBD1 (5 bases). The CDR3 contains 15 residues. Germline V gene sequence: CDR1 MNHNS, CDR2 SASEGT. The V end lost 5 bases, the J end lost 4 bases, and 17 bases lay between the germline ends. CDR3 DNA sequence: TGTGCCAGCAGTCTGGGAGGGGAGGGAGGCTATGGCTACACCTTC. This encodes CASSLGGEGGYGYTF.

The chain has TRBV2 and TRBJ2-7; D unresolved. Germline CDR1 reads SNHLY; CDR2 reads FYNNEI. The CDR3 consists of 12 residues. V lost 4 bases and J lost 3, with 7 bases in between. The CDR3 nucleotides read TGTGCCAGCAGTGGGGATCGCTACGAGCAGTACTTC. The encoded protein is CASSGDRYEQYF.

The chain recombines TRBV13 with TRBJ2-6; tentatively, D is TRBD1 (6 bases). Trimming shortened V by 5 bases and J by 2 bases, and 13 bases separated the two germline ends. The CDR3 sequence is 16 residues long. From germline, CDR1 is PRHDT and CDR2 FYEKMQ (reference sequence). The CDR3 is CASSPGAGAGANVLTF. CDR3 bases: TGTGCCAGCAGCCCAGGGGCCGGGGCTGGGGCCAACGTCCTGACTTTC.

The chain combines TRBV11-2 with TRBJ2-5; 8 nucleotides agree with TRBD2. The germline V gene encodes CDR1 SGHAT and CDR2 FQNNGV. Trimming at V came to 5 bases and at J to 6 bases, leaving 8 bases not matched to a gene. The CDR3 has 14 residues. The DNA of the CDR3 is TGTGCCAGCAGCCCTGCGGGGGGCGAAAAGACCCAGTACTTC. This sequence encodes CASSPAGGEKTQYF.

The V call is TRBV7-9, the J call TRBJ2-7; TRBD1 might be the D (6 bases). Germline CDR1 is SEHNR and CDR2 is FQNEAQ (reference sequence). The CDR3 runs to 13 residues. Trimming cost V 5 bases and J 0 bases, with 8 bases left between them. The CDR3 spells CASSPGHSYEQYF. The CDR3 DNA is TGTGCCAGCAGCCCGGGACACTCCTACGAGCAGTACTTC. The full variable domain, in which reference TRBV7-9 and TRBJ2-7 provide the parts outside the CDR3, is DTGVSQNPRHKITKRGQNVTFRCDPISEHNRLYWYRQTLGQGPEFLTYFQNEAQLEKSRLLSDRFSAERPKGSFSTLEIQRTEQGDSAMYLCASSPGHSYEQYFGPGTRLTVT.

The CDR3 loop reads CASSLSNNLGNEQFF. The CDR3 DNA reads as TGTGCCAGCAGTCTGTCCAACAACTTAGGCAATGAGCAGTTCTTC. This chain joins TRBV2 and TRBJ2-1, with no clear D. CDR3 length: 15 residues. V dropped 5 bases and J dropped 6 bases, with 17 bases sitting between them. CDR1 and CDR2 (germline): SNHLY, FYNNEI.

V is TRBV7-8 and J is TRBJ1-1; TRBD1 agrees at 7 bases. Germline CDR1 and CDR2: SGHVS and FQNEAQ. CDR3 length: 15 residues. V lost 3 bases, J lost 0 bases, and 4 bases stayed unmatched. In DNA form, the CDR3 reads TGTGCCAGCAGCTTGGCAGGGGGTGTGAACACTGAAGCTTTCTTT. It translates to CASSLAGGVNTEAFF.

The chain employs TRBV7-9 and TRBJ2-7, with TRBD1 matching over 10 bases. Germline CDR1 and CDR2: SEHNR and FQNEAQ (reference sequence). The CDR3 is made up of 15 amino acids. V shed 6 bases and J 5 bases; nucleotides not matched to a gene: 10. The CDR3 reads CASSLYRDRGDEQYF. CDR3 coding DNA: TGTGCCAGCAGTTTATACCGGGACAGGGGAGACGAGCAGTACTTC.

The table lists this clone with a count of one. The gene calls are TRBV7-9 and TRBJ1-2; D remains unclear. Trimming removed 1 base at V and 6 bases at J, with 9 bases between. CDR3 length: 13 amino acids. Germline CDR1 reads SEHNR; CDR2 reads FQNEAQ (reference sequence). The CDR3 DNA is TGTGCCAGCAGCTTAGGCGAAAGGGATGGCTACACCTTC. Protein product: CASSLGERDGYTF.